This passage covers 5 T cell receptor beta chains from one sample sequenced in a study of control samples from healthy donors and cancer patients. Libraries were prepared by immunoSEQ multiplex PCR; TCRdb keeps only in-frame clonotypes and omits some of them. The sample records under 150,000 clones, roughly nine tenths being singletons. Sequencing used PBMCs. All receptors derive from a man aged 45-60 years with head and neck cancer.

This clone appeared a few times. The chain joins TRBV19 to TRBJ2-2; 8 bases align to TRBD1. The CDR3 sequence is 20 residues long. CDR1 and CDR2 from the germline V gene are LNHDA and SQIVND (reference sequence). Trimming took 5 bases from V and 3 from J; bases not matched to a gene: 20. The CDR3 DNA reads as TGTGCCAGTAGTCCTCGGACAGGGCCGTTTTCGGTAAAGGACACCGGGGAGCTGTTTTTT. Translation: CASSPRTGPFSVKDTGELFF.

The rearrangement joins TRBV29-1 to TRBJ1-1; D may be TRBD1 (5 bases). V was shortened by 7 bases and J by 5 bases, with 14 bases between the two germline ends. Germline CDR1 reads SQVTM; CDR2 reads ANQGSEA. This CDR3 region has 12 residues. The CDR3, as DNA: TGCAGCGCTAAGGGGTGGAGTACTGAAGCTTTCTTT. It yields the protein CSAKGWSTEAFF. Variable domain in full (rest from reference TRBV29-1 and TRBJ1-1): SAVISQKPSRDICQRGTSLTIQCQVDSQVTMMFWYRQQPGQSLTLIATANQGSEATYESGFVIDKFPISRPNLTFSTLTVSNMSPEDSSIYLCSAKGWSTEAFFGQGTRLTVV.

The rearrangement joins TRBV6-2 or TRBV6-3 to TRBJ2-2; 7 bases are shared with TRBD1. This CDR3 spans 17 amino acids. V lost 0 bases, J lost 1 base, and 5 bases stayed unmatched. Germline values: CDR1 MNHEY, CDR2 SVGEGT. CDR3 residues: CASSYSRRGKNTGELFF. As DNA, the CDR3 is TGTGCCAGCAGTTACTCGCGCAGGGGGAAGAACACCGGGGAGCTGTTTTTT.

This chain connects TRBV18 to TRBJ1-1; D unresolved. Germline lookup yields CDR1 KGHSH and CDR2 LQKENI. The CDR3 covers 14 residues. V was clipped by 3 bases and J by 1 base, with 9 bases between them. Here the CDR3 DNA reads TGTGCCAGCTCACCTCGGACGGGGAACACTGAAGCTTTCTTT. This sequence encodes CASSPRTGNTEAFF.

V and J are TRBV6-5 and TRBJ1-1; the match to TRBD1 covers 7 bases. Germline CDR1 reads MNHEY; CDR2 reads SVGAGI. V was pared by 6 bases and J by 3 bases, with 10 bases of the junction left unmatched. The CDR3 is 15 residues long. The CDR3 reads CASSLVGDSYTEAFF. The CDR3 DNA follows: TGTGCCAGCAGCCTGGTTGGGGACAGCTACACTGAAGCTTTCTTT.